The 11 T cell receptor beta chains listed next were all sequenced from one sample in a study of cytomegalovirus exposure and HLA in healthy donors. Measured with immunoSEQ multiplex PCR; TCRdb has only the in-frame clones, and not every one. The sample lists about 110,000 clones, 90% to 97% occurring once. The sample taken for sequencing was PBMCs. The receptors stem from a woman under 30 in good health and CMV-seronegative.

This chain uses TRBV6-1 with TRBJ1-1; no firm D call. The V and J ends lost 7 bases and 0 bases respectively, with 12 bases between them. This CDR3 spans 14 amino acids. CDR1 is MNHNS, CDR2 SASEGT, per germline. The CDR3 DNA reads as TGTGCCAGCAAAAAGGAGGCGCTGAACACTGAAGCTTTCTTT. As protein: CASKKEALNTEAFF.

J is TRBJ2-3 and V is TRBV7-2; TRBD2 aligns across 10 bases. Germline V lookup: CDR1 SGHTA, CDR2 FQGNSA. The CDR3 length is 15 residues. V lost 8 bases to trimming and J lost 5 bases; unmatched junction nucleotides: 10. This CDR3 reads CASGGASGGVDTQYF. The DNA for the CDR3 is TGTGCCAGCGGAGGTGCTAGCGGGGGTGTAGATACGCAGTATTTT. The entire variable domain, with the rest obtained from reference TRBV7-2 and TRBJ2-3, is as follows: GAGVSQSPSNKVTEKGKDVELRCDPISGHTALYWYRQSLGQGLEFLIYFQGNSAPDKSGLPSDRFSAERTGGSVSTLTIQRTQQEDSAVYLCASGGASGGVDTQYFGPGTRLTVL.

This clone has just one count. CDR3 DNA: TGTGCCAGCAGGGGCCTTGAGGGTCCGAACACCGGGGAGCTGTTTTTT. This codes for CASRGLEGPNTGELFF. The chain recombines TRBV28 with TRBJ2-2; weak D call: TRBD2 (5 bases). The V gene lost 6 bases and the J gene lost 0 bases, with 14 bases spanning the gap. This CDR3 comprises 16 residues. Germline assignment: CDR1 MDHEN and CDR2 SYDVKM.

V usage is TRBV28 and J usage is TRBJ2-2; 12 bases line up with TRBD1. The CDR3 sequence is 16 residues long. Trimming cost V 4 bases and J 6 bases; bases outside gene matches: 6. Germline assignment: CDR1 MDHEN and CDR2 SYDVKM. The CDR3 nucleotides read TGTGCCAGCAGTTCTGTGGGACAGGGGGCGGCCGGGGAGCTGTTTTTT. This codes for CASSSVGQGAAGELFF.

The chain links TRBV4-1 to TRBJ1-5; the D is unclear. The CDR3 contains 14 residues. Germline V gene data show CDR1 as MGHRA and CDR2 as YSYEKL. The ends were cut back, 6 bases at V and 0 bases at J, with 9 bases in the middle. The CDR3 sequence is CASSPGLSNQPQHF. CDR3 nucleotides: TGCGCCAGCAGTCCTGGACTTAGCAATCAGCCCCAGCATTTT.

The chain uses TRBV5-1 and TRBJ2-7, with 7 bases aligning to TRBD1. Germline CDR1 and CDR2: SGHRS and YFSETQ. The trim removed 1 base at V and 9 bases at J, leaving 4 bases unmatched. This CDR3 contains 12 residues. CDR3: CASSLSAGGQYF. The DNA for the CDR3 is TGCGCCAGCAGCTTGTCGGCAGGGGGGCAGTACTTC.

The chain carries TRBV4-1 and TRBJ1-1; 7 bases match TRBD1. Germline-derived CDR1 and CDR2 are MGHRA and YSYEKL. Unmatched junction bases numbered 1, after V lost 3 bases and J lost 0 bases. This CDR3 comprises 14 residues. Here the CDR3 reads CASSQGQMNTEAFF. Written as DNA, the CDR3 is TGCGCCAGCAGCCAGGGACAGATGAACACTGAAGCTTTCTTT.

The CDR3 DNA follows: TGCGCCAGCAGCCAAGATCCTAGGCGCCCATCGGACACTGAAGCTTTCTTT. This codes for CASSQDPRRPSDTEAFF. The rearrangement joins TRBV4-1 to TRBJ1-1, with D hard to call. Germline V lookup: CDR1 MGHRA, CDR2 YSYEKL. This CDR3 is 17 amino acids long. The V end lost 0 bases, the J end lost 3 bases, and 17 bases lay between the germline ends.

The chain joins TRBV29-1 to TRBJ1-2; D gene uncertain. Germline V gives CDR1 SQVTM, CDR2 ANQGSEA. The CDR3 consists of 13 residues. V was cut by 3 bases and J by 0 bases, with 8 bases left in between. CDR3 nucleotide sequence: TGCAGCGTTGAGGTTCAGGCTAACTATGGCTACACCTTC. It yields the protein CSVEVQANYGYTF. The whole variable domain, remainder taken from reference TRBV29-1 and TRBJ1-2, is SAVISQKPSRDICQRGTSLTIQCQVDSQVTMMFWYRQQPGQSLTLIATANQGSEATYESGFVIDKFPISRPNLTFSTLTVSNMSPEDSSIYLCSVEVQANYGYTFGSGTRLTVV.

The J gene is TRBJ1-1, the V gene TRBV5-1; TRBD1 is a possible D gene (5 bases). Between the trimmed V and J ends, which lost 3 bases and 1 base, there was a span of 10 bases. CDR1 is SGHRS, CDR2 YFSETQ, per germline. This CDR3 contains 14 residues. In DNA form, the CDR3 reads TGCGCCAGCAGCTACGGTCAGGGGAACACTGAAGCTTTCTTT. This codes for CASSYGQGNTEAFF.

V is TRBV2 and J is TRBJ1-2; 7 bases match TRBD1. The CDR3 is 14 residues long. The germline V gene has CDR1 SNHLY and CDR2 FYNNEI. J was trimmed by 6 bases and V by 6 bases; bases with no gene match: 10. For the CDR3, the DNA is TGTGCCAGCAGCCGTACGACAGGGAATGATGGCTACACCTTC. It is translated as CASSRTTGNDGYTF.